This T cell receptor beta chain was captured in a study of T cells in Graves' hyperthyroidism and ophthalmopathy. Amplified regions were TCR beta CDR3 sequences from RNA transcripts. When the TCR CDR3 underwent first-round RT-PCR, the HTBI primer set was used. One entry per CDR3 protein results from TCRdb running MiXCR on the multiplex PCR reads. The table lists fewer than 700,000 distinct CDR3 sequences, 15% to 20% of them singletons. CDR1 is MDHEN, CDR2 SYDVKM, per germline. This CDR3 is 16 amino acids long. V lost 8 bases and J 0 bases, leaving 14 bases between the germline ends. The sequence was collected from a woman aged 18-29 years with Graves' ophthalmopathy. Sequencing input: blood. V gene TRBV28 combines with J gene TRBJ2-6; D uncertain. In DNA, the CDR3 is TGTGCCAGCCCCACCATGGGTAGCTCTGGGGCCAACGTCCTGACTTTC. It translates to CASPTMGSSGANVLTF.